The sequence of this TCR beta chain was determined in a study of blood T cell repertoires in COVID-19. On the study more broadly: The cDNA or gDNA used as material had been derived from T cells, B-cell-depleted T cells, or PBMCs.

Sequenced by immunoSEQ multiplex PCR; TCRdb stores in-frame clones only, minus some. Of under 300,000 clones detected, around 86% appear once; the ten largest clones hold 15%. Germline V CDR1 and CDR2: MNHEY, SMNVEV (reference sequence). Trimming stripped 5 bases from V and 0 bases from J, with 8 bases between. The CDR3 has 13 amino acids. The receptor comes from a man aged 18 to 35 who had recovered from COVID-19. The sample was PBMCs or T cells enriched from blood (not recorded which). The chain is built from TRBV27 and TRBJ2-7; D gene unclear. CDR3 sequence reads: CASSPVNSYEQYF. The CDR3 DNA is TGTGCCAGCAGTCCAGTTAACTCCTACGAGCAGTACTTC.